This T cell receptor (beta chain) was documented in a study of blood T cells in healthy people across ages. Study context: The capture of about one barcoded beta molecule per two T cells was achieved by template switching. Study results and caveats: A roughly linear fall in TCR beta diversity per million T cells was seen with increasing age.

The CDR3 extends over 15 amino acids. The V segment lost 0 bases and the J segment 5 bases; nucleotides outside the gene matches: 4. In germline, CDR1 is ENHRY, CDR2 SYGVKD. A remark on this clonotype: The antigen remains undetermined.

Primers used in a second PCR of roughly 7 to 12 cycles were a sample-barcoded 5' primer and a J-beta primer mix. TCRdb re-analysed the 5' RACE reads in MiXCR, keeping a single row per CDR3 protein. This sample carries 920,000 or so distinct CDR3 sequences, more than 40% of them seen once, and the ten largest clones take 15% to 20%. The V call is TRBV10-3, the J call TRBJ2-5, with TRBD2 identical over 9 bases. The receptor was isolated from a woman aged 60-75 years in good health. The material sequenced was blood. The CDR3 sequence is CAISESGTSWETQYF. CDR3 nucleotide sequence: TGTGCCATCAGTGAGTCGGGGACTAGCTGGGAGACCCAGTACTTC.